Only a few counts were recorded for the clone carrying this TCR beta chain. Its antigen is not known. The genes are named according to mouse. The read falls 4 residues short of the CDR3 end, and the missing part is taken from the germline J gene. The germline gives CDR1 FNHDT, CDR2 SITEND (reference sequence). The junction had 4 bases not matched to a gene; V was cut back by 4 bases and J by 4 bases. The CDR3 is 15 residues long. Combined cutaneous lymph node cells underwent sorting by CD4, CD8alpha, NKG2D, NKG2ACE and additional markers. The sample originates from a study of CD8+ T cells in alopecia areata. Study as a whole: Recipient mice, approximately 6-11-week-old female C3H/HeJ animals, received skin from roughly 6-12-month-old C3H/HeJ graft donors with spontaneous alopecia. Regarding the study as a whole: The study also sequences resident alphabeta T cells of normal skin in scalp samples.

In each case, RNA was isolated and then reverse transcribed into cDNA as the sequencing template. Clones were read by immunoSEQ multiplex PCR, and TCRdb kept only the in-frame ones, dropping some. The sample presents more than 250,000 clones, none singletons. The origin of this receptor is a C3H/HeJ mouse with alopecia areata. The strain's MHC: H2-k. The sample taken for sequencing was CD4+ T cells sorted from a lymph node. The chain combines TRBV19 with TRBJ2-2; the match to TRBD1 covers 10 bases. This CDR3 reads CASSRGTGVTGQLYF. CDR3 DNA (partial): TGTGCCAGCAGTCGCGGGACAGGGGTCACCGGG.